The clone carrying this T cell receptor beta chain was seen only a few times. This sample is part of a study of blood T cells in healthy people across ages. Together with a sample-barcoded 5' primer, a J-beta primer mix was included in a second PCR lasting roughly 6 to 12 cycles. In TCRdb, the 5' RACE reads were re-called with MiXCR into one record per CDR3 protein. The table includes 600,000 to 1,000,000 distinct CDR3 sequences, approximately 25% detected once. The CDR3 runs 14 residues. Germline CDR1 MDHEN, CDR2 SYDVKM. J was trimmed by 1 base and V by 8 bases; bases with no gene match: 1. Separately, the same data were catalogued under a study of T cells of mothers and their children.

The sample comprised blood. The chain combines TRBV28 with TRBJ2-7; 14 nucleotides match TRBD2. The source is a boy younger than 18 in good health. CDR3 DNA sequence: TGTGCCAGCGGACTAGCGGGAGGTTCCTACGAGCAGTACTTC. Amino acids: CASGLAGGSYEQYF.